The rows below give T cell receptor beta chains drawn from one sample of a study of cytomegalovirus exposure and HLA in healthy donors. Assay used: immunoSEQ multiplex PCR; TCRdb lists only in-frame clones, some missing. Seen here are around 72,000 clones, about 66% observed once, and the top ten hold about a fifth. Sequenced material: PBMCs. These receptors were obtained from a middle-aged man in good health and CMV-seropositive. CDR3s include the opening cysteine and the closing phenylalanine or tryptophan. The D gene is left open where the match is weak. Size is stated for part of the rows, as once, few or many counts, or as a class when the clone is expanded.

clone_size,d_call,j_call,v_call,cdr3_aa,cdr3_nt
.,.,TRBJ1-4,TRBV7-8,CASSLTQSSNEKLFF,TGTGCCAGCAGCTTAACGCAGTCCTCTAATGAAAAACTGTTTTTT
.,.,TRBJ1-1,TRBV11-2,CASSLGANTEAFF,TGTGCCAGCAGCTTAGGGGCCAACACTGAAGCTTTCTTT
.,.,TRBJ2-3,TRBV18,CASSPPVLGGTDTQYF,TGTGCCAGCTCACCACCGGTTCTAGGAGGCACAGATACGCAGTATTTT
once,TRBD1,TRBJ1-3,TRBV2,CASRLGQGDTIYF,TGTGCCAGCAGACTCGGACAGGGAGACACCATATATTTT
.,.,TRBJ2-2,TRBV19,CASINYPNTGELFF,TGTGCCAGTATTAACTACCCGAACACCGGGGAGCTGTTTTTT
.,.,TRBJ1-6,TRBV5-8,CASSTTVYNSPLHF,TGTGCCAGCAGCACGACAGTCTATAATTCACCCCTCCACTTT
.,.,TRBJ2-3,TRBV10-3,CAIRLSSSTDTQYF,TGTGCCATCCGACTTTCTTCTAGCACAGATACGCAGTATTTT
.,TRBD1,TRBJ2-1,TRBV30,CAWDRDYNEQFF,TGTGCCTGGGACAGGGACTACAATGAGCAGTTCTTC
few,TRBD2,TRBJ2-7,TRBV6-5,CASSKGTSPYEQYF,TGTGCCAGCAGTAAAGGGACTAGCCCCTACGAGCAGTACTTC
.,TRBD2,TRBJ2-6,TRBV7-6,CASSLESSGGSGANVLTF,TGTGCCAGCAGCTTAGAGTCTAGCGGGGGTTCCGGGGCCAACGTCCTGACTTTC
.,TRBD2,TRBJ2-7,TRBV19,CASKPSGGAYEQYF,TGTGCCAGTAAACCGAGCGGGGGGGCCTACGAGCAGTACTTC
once,TRBD1,TRBJ1-1,TRBV28,CASSFGIGQGGPEAFF,TGTGCCAGCAGTTTTGGGATCGGACAGGGAGGGCCTGAAGCTTTCTTT
.,TRBD1,TRBJ1-1,TRBV29-1,CSFRGQANTEAFF,TGCAGCTTCCGAGGACAGGCGAACACTGAAGCTTTCTTT
once,.,TRBJ1-1,TRBV11-2,CASRRHLNTEAFF,TGTGCCAGCAGAAGACACTTGAACACTGAAGCTTTCTTT
.,TRBD1,TRBJ1-2,TRBV6-4,CASSDSHRGLSGYTF,TGTGCCAGCAGTGACTCGCACAGGGGGTTATCCGGCTACACCTTC
.,TRBD1,TRBJ2-7,TRBV6-1,CASAAHRGIDEQYF,TGTGCCAGCGCAGCTCACAGGGGAATAGACGAGCAGTACTTC
.,.,TRBJ2-7,TRBV30,CAWRAITGSYEQYF,TGTGCCTGGAGGGCTATCACAGGGAGCTACGAGCAGTACTTC
.,.,TRBJ2-5,TRBV7-7,CASSSLARETQYF,TGTGCTAGCAGCTCCTTAGCAAGAGAGACCCAGTACTTC
few,.,TRBJ2-3,TRBV5-1,CASSLEAPRSTDTQYF,TGCGCCAGCAGCTTGGAGGCCCCTCGGAGTACAGATACGCAGTATTTT
.,.,TRBJ1-3,TRBV5-6,CASSLASGGNTIYF,TGTGCCAGCAGCTTGGCCTCAGGAGGAAACACCATATATTTT
.,TRBD1,TRBJ1-1,TRBV2,CALGRGLGTEAFF,TGTGCCTTAGGAAGGGGGCTTGGCACTGAAGCTTTCTTT
.,TRBD2,TRBJ2-1,TRBV7-9,CASSLAWTSGGALNEQFF,TGTGCCAGCAGCTTAGCCTGGACTAGCGGGGGGGCATTGAATGAGCAGTTCTTC
few,.,TRBJ1-2,TRBV4-1,CASSQEGAAGGYTF,TGCGCCAGCAGCCAAGAAGGCGCCGCAGGAGGCTACACCTTC
.,TRBD2,TRBJ2-3,TRBV27,CASSFSGGVPISTDTQYF,TGTGCCAGCAGTTTTTCCGGGGGGGTACCCATAAGCACAGATACGCAGTATTTT
.,.,TRBJ1-5,TRBV12-2,CASRWGVGGSNQPQHF,TGTGCAAGTCGCTGGGGGGTAGGGGGCAGCAATCAGCCCCAGCATTTT
.,.,TRBJ1-1,TRBV6-5,CASSYRGNTEAFF,TGTGCCAGCAGTTACAGGGGGAACACTGAAGCTTTCTTT
.,TRBD2,TRBJ2-7,TRBV2,CASIKGLAAGEQYF,TGTGCCAGCATTAAGGGACTGGCAGCGGGGGAGCAGTACTTC
few,TRBD1,TRBJ1-5,TRBV19,CASIDRGNQPQHF,TGTGCCAGTATTGACAGGGGTAATCAGCCCCAGCATTTT
.,TRBD1,TRBJ2-7,TRBV5-1,CASSLPGTAAYEQYF,TGCGCCAGCAGCTTACCCGGGACAGCGGCCTACGAGCAGTACTTC
.,TRBD1,TRBJ1-1,TRBV2,CASSRQGNTEAFF,TGTGCCAGCAGCCGACAGGGGAACACTGAAGCTTTCTTT
.,TRBD1,TRBJ2-7,TRBV30,CAWAFGTGYYEQYF,TGTGCCTGGGCCTTCGGGACAGGGTACTACGAGCAGTACTTC
few,.,TRBJ2-7,TRBV7-9,CASSLPSGLYSYEQYF,TGTGCCAGCAGCTTACCCAGTGGACTCTACTCCTACGAGCAGTACTTC
.,.,TRBJ2-2,TRBV21-1,CASSNQEGGQGLKITNTGELFF,TGTGCCAGCAGCAATCAGGAGGGAGGGCAGGGCCTTAAAATAACGAACACCGGGGAGCTGTTTTTT
.,TRBD2,TRBJ2-7,TRBV5-1,CASSFRGLAGWVSYEQYF,TGCGCCAGCAGCTTCCGGGGACTAGCGGGCTGGGTCTCCTACGAGCAGTACTTC
.,.,TRBJ1-1,TRBV4-2,CASSQETGTRDTEAFF,TGTGCCAGCAGCCAAGAGACGGGGACTAGGGACACTGAAGCTTTCTTT
.,TRBD2,TRBJ2-3,TRBV2,CASSKPGTSGDTQYF,TGTGCCAGCAGTAAACCCGGGACTAGCGGTGATACGCAGTATTTT
.,TRBD1,TRBJ1-2,TRBV2,CASSETGQGNLSNYGYTF,TGTGCCAGCAGTGAAACCGGACAGGGAAATCTGTCCAACTATGGCTACACCTTC
.,TRBD1,TRBJ1-5,TRBV7-8,CASRRDRDSNQPQHF,TGTGCCAGCAGGAGAGACAGGGATAGCAATCAGCCCCAGCATTTT
.,.,TRBJ2-7,TRBV19,CASSPLVSRADGSYEQYF,TGTGCCAGTAGTCCCCTCGTATCCCGCGCCGACGGGTCCTACGAGCAGTACTTC
.,.,TRBJ1-2,TRBV7-2,CASSLRQDTYGYTF,TGTGCCAGCAGCTTGAGACAGGACACCTATGGCTACACCTTC
.,.,TRBJ2-2,TRBV30,CAWSLGGGELFF,TGTGCCTGGAGCCTGGGGGGCGGGGAGCTGTTTTTT
.,.,TRBJ1-6,TRBV5-1,CASSPGGTSYNSPLHF,TGCGCCAGCAGTCCGGGGGGGACCTCCTATAATTCACCCCTCCACTTT
.,.,TRBJ1-2,TRBV5-6,CASSPAAVGYGYTF,TGTGCCAGCAGCCCTGCCGCGGTCGGCTATGGCTACACCTTC
.,.,TRBJ2-7,TRBV2,CASRQHYEQYF,TGTGCCAGCAGACAACATTACGAGCAGTACTTC
few,.,TRBJ2-1,TRBV19,CARPIGAGYNEQFF,TGTGCCCGCCCTATAGGGGCGGGGTACAATGAGCAGTTCTTC
.,.,TRBJ2-3,TRBV5-4,CASNGQRTDTQYF,TGTGCCAGCAACGGACAGCGCACAGATACGCAGTATTTT